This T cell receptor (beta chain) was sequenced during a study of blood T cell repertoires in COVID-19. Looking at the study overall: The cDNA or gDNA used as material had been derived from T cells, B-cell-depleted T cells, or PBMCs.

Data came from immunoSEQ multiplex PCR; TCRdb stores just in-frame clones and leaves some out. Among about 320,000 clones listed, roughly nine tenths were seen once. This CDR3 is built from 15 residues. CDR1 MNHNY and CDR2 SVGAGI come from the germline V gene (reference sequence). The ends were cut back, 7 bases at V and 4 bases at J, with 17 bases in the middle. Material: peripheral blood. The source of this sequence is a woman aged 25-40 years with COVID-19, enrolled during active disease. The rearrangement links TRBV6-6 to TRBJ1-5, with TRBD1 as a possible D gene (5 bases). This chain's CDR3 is CASNDAGLRNQPQHF. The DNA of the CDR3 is TGTGCCAGCAACGACGCGGGACTCAGAAATCAGCCCCAGCATTTT.